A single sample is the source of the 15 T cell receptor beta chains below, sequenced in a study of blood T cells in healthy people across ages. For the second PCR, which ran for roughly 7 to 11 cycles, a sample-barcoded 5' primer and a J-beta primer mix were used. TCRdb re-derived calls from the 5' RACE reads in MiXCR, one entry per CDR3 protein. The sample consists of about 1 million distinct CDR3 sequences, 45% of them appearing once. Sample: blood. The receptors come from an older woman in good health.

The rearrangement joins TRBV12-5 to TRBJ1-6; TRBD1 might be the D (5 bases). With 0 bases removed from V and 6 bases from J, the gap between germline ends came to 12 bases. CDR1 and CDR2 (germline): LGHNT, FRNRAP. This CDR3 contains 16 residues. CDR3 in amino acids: CASGLVPGLLNSPLHF. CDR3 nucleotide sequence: TGTGCTAGTGGTTTGGTGCCGGGACTCCTTAATTCACCCCTCCACTTT.

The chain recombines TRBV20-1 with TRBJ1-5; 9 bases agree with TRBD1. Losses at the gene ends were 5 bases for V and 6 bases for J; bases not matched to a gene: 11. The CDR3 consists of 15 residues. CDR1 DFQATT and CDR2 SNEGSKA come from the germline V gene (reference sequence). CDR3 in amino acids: CSAGGTGNWGQPQHF. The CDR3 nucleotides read TGCAGTGCTGGGGGGACAGGGAATTGGGGTCAGCCCCAGCATTTT.

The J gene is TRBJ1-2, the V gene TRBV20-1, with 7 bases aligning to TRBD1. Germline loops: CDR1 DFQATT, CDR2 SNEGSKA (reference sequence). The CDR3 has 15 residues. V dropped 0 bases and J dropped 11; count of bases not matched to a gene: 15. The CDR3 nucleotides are TGCAGTGCTAGAGATCCCGGGACAGACCCTCAGGGGTACACCTTC. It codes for CSARDPGTDPQGYTF.

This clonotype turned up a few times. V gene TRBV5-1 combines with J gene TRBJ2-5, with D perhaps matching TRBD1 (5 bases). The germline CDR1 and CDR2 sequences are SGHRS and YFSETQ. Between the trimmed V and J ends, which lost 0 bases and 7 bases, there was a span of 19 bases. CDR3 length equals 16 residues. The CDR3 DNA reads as TGCGCCAGCAGCTTGGGTCAGGGCCTACGGACGGGGACCCAGTACTTC. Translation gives CASSLGQGLRTGTQYF.

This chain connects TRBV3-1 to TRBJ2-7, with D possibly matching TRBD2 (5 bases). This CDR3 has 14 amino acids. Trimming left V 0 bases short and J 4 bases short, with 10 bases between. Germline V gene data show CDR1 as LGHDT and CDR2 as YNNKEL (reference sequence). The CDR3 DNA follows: TGTGCCAGCAGCCAAGAGGTAATAGCGTACGAGCAGTACTTC. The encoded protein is CASSQEVIAYEQYF.

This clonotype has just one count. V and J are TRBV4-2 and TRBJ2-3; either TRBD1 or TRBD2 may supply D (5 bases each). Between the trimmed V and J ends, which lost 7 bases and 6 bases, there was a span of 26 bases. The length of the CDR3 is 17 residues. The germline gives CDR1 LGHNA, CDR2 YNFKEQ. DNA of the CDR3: TGTGCCAGCAACTCTGCCGGGGCTACCCGATTTGTGGATACGCAGTATTTT. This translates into CASNSAGATRFVDTQYF.

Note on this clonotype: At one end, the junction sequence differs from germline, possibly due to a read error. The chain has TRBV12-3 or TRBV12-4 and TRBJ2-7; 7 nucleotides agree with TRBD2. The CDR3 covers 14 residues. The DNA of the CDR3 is TGTGCCAGCGGTTTCGGCGGGAGTCTCAACGAGCAGTACTTC. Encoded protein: CASGFGGSLNEQYF.

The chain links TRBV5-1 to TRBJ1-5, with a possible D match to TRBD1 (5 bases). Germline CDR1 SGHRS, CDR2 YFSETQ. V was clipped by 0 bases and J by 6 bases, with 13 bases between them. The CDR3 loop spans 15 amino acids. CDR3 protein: CASSLVGERGQPQHF. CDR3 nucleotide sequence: TGCGCCAGCAGCTTGGTAGGGGAACGAGGTCAGCCCCAGCATTTT.

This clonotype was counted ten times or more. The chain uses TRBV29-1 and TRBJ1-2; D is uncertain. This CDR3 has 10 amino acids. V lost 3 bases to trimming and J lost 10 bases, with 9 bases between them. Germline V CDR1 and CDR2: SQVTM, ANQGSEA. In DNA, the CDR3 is TGCAGCGTTGATGGAGGGCCCTACACCTTC. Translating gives CSVDGGPYTF.

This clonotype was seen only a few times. The CDR3: CASTQETQYF. CDR3 DNA: TGTGCCAGCACTCAAGAGACCCAGTACTTC. The rearrangement links TRBV21-1 to TRBJ2-5. TRBV21-1 constitutes a pseudogene. This CDR3 is built from 10 residues.

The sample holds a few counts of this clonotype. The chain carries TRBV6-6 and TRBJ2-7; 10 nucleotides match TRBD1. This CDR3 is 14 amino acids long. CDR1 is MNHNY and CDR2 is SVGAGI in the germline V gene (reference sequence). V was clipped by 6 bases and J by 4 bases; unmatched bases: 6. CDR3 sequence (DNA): TGTGCCAGCAGGTTGGGACAGGGGCTGTACGAGCAGTACTTC. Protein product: CASRLGQGLYEQYF.

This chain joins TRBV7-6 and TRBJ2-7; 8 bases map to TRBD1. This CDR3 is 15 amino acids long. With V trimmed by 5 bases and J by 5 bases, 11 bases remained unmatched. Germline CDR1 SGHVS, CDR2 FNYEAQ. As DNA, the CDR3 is TGTGCCAGCAGCGCACAGGGGGATCCCGGAGACGAGCAGTACTTC. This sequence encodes CASSAQGDPGDEQYF.

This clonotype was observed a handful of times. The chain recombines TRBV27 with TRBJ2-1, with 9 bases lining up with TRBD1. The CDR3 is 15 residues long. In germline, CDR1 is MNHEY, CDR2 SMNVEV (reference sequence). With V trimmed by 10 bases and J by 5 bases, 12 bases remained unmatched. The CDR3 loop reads CAISPSRDRDNEQFF. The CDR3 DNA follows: TGTGCCATCTCCCCGAGTCGGGACAGGGACAATGAGCAGTTCTTC.

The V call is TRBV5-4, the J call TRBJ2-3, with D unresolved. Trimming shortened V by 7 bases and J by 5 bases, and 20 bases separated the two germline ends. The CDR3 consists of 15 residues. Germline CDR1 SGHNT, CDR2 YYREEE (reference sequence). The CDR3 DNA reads TGTGCCAGCGGCGCCACCGGTAGGCAAGTAGATACGCAGTATTTT. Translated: CASGATGRQVDTQYF.

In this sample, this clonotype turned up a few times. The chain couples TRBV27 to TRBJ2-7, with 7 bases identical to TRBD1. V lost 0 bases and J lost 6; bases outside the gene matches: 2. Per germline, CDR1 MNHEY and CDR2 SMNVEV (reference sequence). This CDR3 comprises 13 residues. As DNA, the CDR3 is TGTGCCAGCAGTTTATCGACAGGGAGCGAGCAGTACTTC. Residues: CASSLSTGSEQYF.